The T cell receptor beta chain under discussion was sequenced for a study of regulatory T cells in long-lasting Graves disease. The wider study: Antithyroid drugs had been taken under 3 months by newly diagnosed Graves' patients.

The V gene's germline CDR1 is SGHNT and CDR2 YENEEA. The CDR3 is 13 residues long. V was clipped by 4 bases and J by 8 bases, with 14 bases between them. This clonotype was recorded many times. Its antigen is still unknown. Noted time point: newly diagnosed GD, antithyroid drugs for less than 3 months. RNA extracted from PBMCs served as the sequencing template. To make TCR beta libraries, researchers used iRepertoire HTBI primers and Arm-PCR of CDR3 regions. TCRdb reprocessed the multiplex PCR reads via MiXCR and lists one record per CDR3 protein. The sample holds 350,000 to 450,000 distinct CDR3 sequences, over 14% seen once. Study observations and caveats: It was in persistent disease that TRBV28, TRBJ1-2 and TRBJ2-5 were favored.

In addition, the sample was reused for a study of T cells in Graves' hyperthyroidism and ophthalmopathy.

This TCR was recovered from a woman aged 40 to 50 with Graves disease. The sample in question was peripheral blood mononuclear cells (PBMCs), obtained at new diagnosis, from a patient treated with antithyroid drugs. This chain joins TRBV11-3 and TRBJ1-1; D is unclear. CDR3 protein: CASSSLWGGEAFF. The CDR3 DNA is TGTGCCAGCAGCTCCTTGTGGGGAGGCGAAGCTTTCTTT.